Below, one T cell receptor (beta chain) is given with its context. The sample originates from a study of tumour-infiltrating T cells in Burkitt lymphoma. For the study at large: Repertoire clonality predicted overall and progression-free survival.

Looked up from germline, CDR1 is SGDLS and CDR2 is YYNGEE. V dropped 4 bases and J dropped 8; count of bases not matched to a gene: 14. This CDR3 contains 16 residues. Libraries were prepared by immunoSEQ multiplex PCR; TCRdb keeps only in-frame clonotypes and omits some of them. In the table there are 1,700 or so clones, 60% to 75% of which are singletons. The chain employs TRBV9 and TRBJ2-1; 8 bases line up with TRBD1. This clonotype was sampled from a human donor with diffuse large B-cell lymphoma. The sequencing sample was made of tumor tissue. The CDR3 loop reads CASSPTTRTGLDEQFF. DNA for the CDR3: TGTGCCAGCAGCCCCACAACACGGACAGGGTTGGATGAGCAGTTCTTC.